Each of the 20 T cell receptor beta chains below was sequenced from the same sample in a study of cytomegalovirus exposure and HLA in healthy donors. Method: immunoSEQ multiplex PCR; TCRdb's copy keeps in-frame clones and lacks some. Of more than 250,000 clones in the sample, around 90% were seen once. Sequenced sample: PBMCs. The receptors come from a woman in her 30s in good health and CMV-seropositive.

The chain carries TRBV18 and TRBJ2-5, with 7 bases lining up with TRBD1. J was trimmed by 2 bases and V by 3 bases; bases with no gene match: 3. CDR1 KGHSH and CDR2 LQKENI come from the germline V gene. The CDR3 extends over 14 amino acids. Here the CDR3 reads CASSPGTVQETQYF. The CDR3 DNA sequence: TGTGCCAGCTCACCCGGGACAGTGCAAGAGACCCAGTACTTC.

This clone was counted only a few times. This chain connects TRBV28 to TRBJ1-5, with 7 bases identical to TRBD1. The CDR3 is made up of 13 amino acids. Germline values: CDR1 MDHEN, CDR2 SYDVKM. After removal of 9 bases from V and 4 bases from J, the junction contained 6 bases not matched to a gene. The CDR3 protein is CASRGQQNQPQHF. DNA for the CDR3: TGTGCCAGTCGGGGACAGCAGAATCAGCCCCAGCATTTT.

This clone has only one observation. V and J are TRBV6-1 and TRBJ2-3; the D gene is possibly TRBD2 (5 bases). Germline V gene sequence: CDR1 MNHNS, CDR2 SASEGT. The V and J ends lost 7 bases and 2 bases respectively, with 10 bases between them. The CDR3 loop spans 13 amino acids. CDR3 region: CASNIAYTDTQYF. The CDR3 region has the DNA TGTGCCAGCAATATAGCGTACACAGATACGCAGTATTTT.

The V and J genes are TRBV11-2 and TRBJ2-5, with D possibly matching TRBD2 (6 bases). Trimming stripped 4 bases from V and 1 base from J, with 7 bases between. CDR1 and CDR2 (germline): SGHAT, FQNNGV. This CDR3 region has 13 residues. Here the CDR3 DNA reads TGTGCCAGCAGCTGGGACTTCCAAGAGACCCAGTACTTC. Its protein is CASSWDFQETQYF.

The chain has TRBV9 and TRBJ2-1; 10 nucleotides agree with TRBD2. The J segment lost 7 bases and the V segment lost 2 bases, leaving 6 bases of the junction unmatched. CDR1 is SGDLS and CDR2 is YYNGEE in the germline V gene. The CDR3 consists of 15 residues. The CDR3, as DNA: TGTGCCAGCAGCGTGAGCGGGAGGGCCAATAATGAGCAGTTCTTC. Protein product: CASSVSGRANNEQFF.

CDR3 sequence (DNA): TGTGCCATCAGTGAGTTCGGATCCCAAATGACAGATACGCAGTATTTT. Protein product: CAISEFGSQMTDTQYF. The V and J genes are TRBV10-3 and TRBJ2-3; D remains unclear. The CDR3 length is 16 residues. Germline values: CDR1 ENHRY, CDR2 SYGVKD. Trimming pared 1 base from V and 3 bases from J, leaving 14 bases between.

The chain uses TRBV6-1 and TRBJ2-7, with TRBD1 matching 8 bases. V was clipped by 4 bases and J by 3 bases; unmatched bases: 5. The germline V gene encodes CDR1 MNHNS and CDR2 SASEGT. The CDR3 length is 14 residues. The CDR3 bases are TGTGCCAGCAGTGGAGCAGGGGGCGACTACGAGCAGTACTTC. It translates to CASSGAGGDYEQYF.

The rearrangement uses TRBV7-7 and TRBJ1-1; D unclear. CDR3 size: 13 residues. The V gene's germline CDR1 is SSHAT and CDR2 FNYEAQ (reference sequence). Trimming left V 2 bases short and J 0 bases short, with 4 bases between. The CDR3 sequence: CASSLSVNTEAFF. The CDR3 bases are TGTGCCAGCAGCTTATCGGTGAACACTGAAGCTTTCTTT.

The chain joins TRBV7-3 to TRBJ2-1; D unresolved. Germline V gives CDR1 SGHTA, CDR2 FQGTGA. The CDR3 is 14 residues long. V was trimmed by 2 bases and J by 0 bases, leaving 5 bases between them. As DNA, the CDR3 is TGTGCCAGCAGCTTATCTCACTCCTACAATGAGCAGTTCTTC. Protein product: CASSLSHSYNEQFF.

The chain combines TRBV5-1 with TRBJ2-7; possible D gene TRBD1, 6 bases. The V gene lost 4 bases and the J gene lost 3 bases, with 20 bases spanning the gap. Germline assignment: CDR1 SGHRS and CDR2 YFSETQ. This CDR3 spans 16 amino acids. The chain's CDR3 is CASSPGHGDVNYEQYF. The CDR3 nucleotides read TGCGCCAGCAGCCCGGGACACGGAGACGTAAACTACGAGCAGTACTTC. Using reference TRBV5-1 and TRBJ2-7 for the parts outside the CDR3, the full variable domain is KAGVTQTPRYLIKTRGQQVTLSCSPISGHRSVSWYQQTPGQGLQFLFEYFSETQRNKGNFPGRFSGRQFSNSRSEMNVSTLELGDSALYLCASSPGHGDVNYEQYFGPGTRLTVT.

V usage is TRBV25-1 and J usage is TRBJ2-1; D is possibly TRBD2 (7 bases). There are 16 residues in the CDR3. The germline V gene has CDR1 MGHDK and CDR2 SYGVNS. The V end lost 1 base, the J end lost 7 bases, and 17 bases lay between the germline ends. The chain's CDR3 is CASSESPGGLSNEQFF. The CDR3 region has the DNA TGTGCCAGCAGTGAATCTCCGGGGGGCCTTTCTAATGAGCAGTTCTTC. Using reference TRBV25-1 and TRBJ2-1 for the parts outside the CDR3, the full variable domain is EADIYQTPRYLVIGTGKKITLECSQTMGHDKMYWYQQDPGMELHLIHYSYGVNSTEKGDLSSESTVSRIRTEHFPLTLESARPSHTSQYLCASSESPGGLSNEQFFGPGTRLTVL.

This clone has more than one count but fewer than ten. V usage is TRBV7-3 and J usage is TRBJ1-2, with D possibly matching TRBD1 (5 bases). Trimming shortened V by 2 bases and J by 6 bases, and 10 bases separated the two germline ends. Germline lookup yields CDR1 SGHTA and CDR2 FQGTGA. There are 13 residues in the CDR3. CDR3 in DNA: TGTGCCAGCAGCTTAGGGGCAGGCGATGGCTACACCTTC. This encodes CASSLGAGDGYTF.

The CDR3 nucleotides are TGCAGCGTGCCCGGACAAACTGGCTGGGGTACACCAAACGAGCAGTACTTC. Encoded protein: CSVPGQTGWGTPNEQYF. The chain uses TRBV29-1 and TRBJ2-7, with a possible D match to TRBD1 (5 bases). The V and J ends lost 6 bases and 5 bases respectively, with 29 bases between them. CDR1 is SQVTM and CDR2 is ANQGSEA in the germline V gene. The CDR3 is made up of 17 amino acids.

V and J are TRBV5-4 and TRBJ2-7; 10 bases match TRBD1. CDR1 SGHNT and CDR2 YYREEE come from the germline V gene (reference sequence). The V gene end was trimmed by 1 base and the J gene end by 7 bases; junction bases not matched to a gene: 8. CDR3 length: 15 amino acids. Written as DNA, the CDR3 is TGTGCCAGCAGCTTGTCCCGACAGGGGGCGTATGAGCAGTACTTC. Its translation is CASSLSRQGAYEQYF.

The CDR3 DNA is TGTGCCAGCAGTCAAGGACTAGCGGGAGGCTTACACACCGGGGAGCTGTTTTTT. Translation gives CASSQGLAGGLHTGELFF. This chain joins TRBV28 and TRBJ2-2; 14 bases are shared with TRBD2. In germline, CDR1 is MDHEN, CDR2 SYDVKM. V lost 5 bases and J lost 3; bases outside the gene matches: 8. The CDR3 consists of 18 residues. The whole variable domain, filled in from reference TRBV28 and TRBJ2-2, reads DVKVTQSSRYLVKRTGEKVFLECVQDMDHENMFWYRQDPGLGLRLIYFSYDVKMKEKGDIPEGYSVSREKKERFSLILESASTNQTSMYLCASSQGLAGGLHTGELFFGEGSRLTVL.

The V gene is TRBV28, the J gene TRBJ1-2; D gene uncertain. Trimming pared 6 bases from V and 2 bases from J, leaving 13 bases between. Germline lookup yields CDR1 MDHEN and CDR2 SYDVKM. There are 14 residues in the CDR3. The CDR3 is CASSPWTENYGYTF. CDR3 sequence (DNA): TGTGCCAGCAGCCCGTGGACTGAAAACTATGGCTACACCTTC.

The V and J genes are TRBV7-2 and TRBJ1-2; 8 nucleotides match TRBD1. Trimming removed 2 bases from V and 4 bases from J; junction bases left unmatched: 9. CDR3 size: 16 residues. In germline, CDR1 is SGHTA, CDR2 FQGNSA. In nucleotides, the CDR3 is TGTGCCAGCAGCTTATTTATCTCAGGGGGCGGCTATGGCTACACCTTC. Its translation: CASSLFISGGGYGYTF.

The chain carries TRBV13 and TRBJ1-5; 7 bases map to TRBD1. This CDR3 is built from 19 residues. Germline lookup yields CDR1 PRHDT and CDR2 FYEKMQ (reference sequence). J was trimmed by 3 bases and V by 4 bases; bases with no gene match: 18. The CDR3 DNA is TGTGCCAGCAGCTCATCGATACAGGGGCCCGGGGAGGTCAATCAGCCCCAGCATTTT. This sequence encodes CASSSSIQGPGEVNQPQHF.

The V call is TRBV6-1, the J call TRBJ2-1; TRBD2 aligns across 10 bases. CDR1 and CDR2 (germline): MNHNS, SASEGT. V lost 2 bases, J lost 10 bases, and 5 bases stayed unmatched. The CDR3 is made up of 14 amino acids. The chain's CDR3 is CASSEIGSGGEQFF. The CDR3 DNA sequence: TGTGCCAGCAGTGAAATAGGTAGCGGGGGGGAGCAGTTCTTC.

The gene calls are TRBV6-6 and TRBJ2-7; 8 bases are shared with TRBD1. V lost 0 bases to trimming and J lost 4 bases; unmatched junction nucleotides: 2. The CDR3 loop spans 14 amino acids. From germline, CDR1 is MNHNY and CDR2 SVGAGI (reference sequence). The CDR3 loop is CASSYSGDRYEQYF. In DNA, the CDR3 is TGTGCCAGCAGTTACTCTGGGGACAGGTACGAGCAGTACTTC.